These 10 T cell receptor beta chains were sequenced from one sample in a study of early T cells in non-severe SARS-CoV-2 infection. Using its own MiXCR run on the 5' RACE reads, TCRdb lists one record per CDR3 protein. Here the sample spans around 99,000 distinct CDR3 sequences, 11% being singletons. Input material: whole blood. All receptors derive from an adult who was a healthcare worker with PCR-confirmed SARS-CoV-2 infection or an uninfected control (not recorded which).

Many counts were recorded for this clonotype. This chain uses TRBV7-9 with TRBJ2-1; either TRBD1 or TRBD2 may supply D (6 bases each). The V end lost 5 bases, the J end lost 15 bases, and 17 bases lay between the germline ends. CDR1 and CDR2 from the germline V gene are SEHNR and FQNEAQ (reference sequence). The CDR3 length is 12 residues. CDR3 region: CASSPATGARFF. Written as DNA, the CDR3 is TGTGCCAGCAGCCCCGCGACGGGGGCCCGGTTCTTC.

This clonotype came up many times. The J gene is TRBJ1-2, the V gene TRBV28; the D is unclear. The CDR3 has 11 residues. Per germline, CDR1 MDHEN and CDR2 SYDVKM. The ends were cut back, 2 bases at V and 4 bases at J, with 2 bases in the middle. CDR3 sequence (DNA): TGTGCCAGCAGTTTAAGCTATGGCTACACCTTC. This translates into CASSLSYGYTF.

This rearrangement joins TRBV5-6 to TRBJ1-4; D remains unclear. The CDR3 spans 16 residues. Trimming left V 4 bases short and J 0 bases short, with 13 bases between. The germline V gene encodes CDR1 SGHDT and CDR2 YYEEEE. CDR3 loop: CASSPDQDPTNEKLFF. The DNA for the CDR3 is TGTGCCAGCAGCCCCGACCAAGACCCAACTAATGAAAAACTGTTTTTT.

This clonotype was recorded a few times. The DNA for the CDR3 is TGTGCCAGCAGCCCACCACGGACAGGGACCGGGGAGCTGTTTTTT. It encodes CASSPPRTGTGELFF. V gene TRBV7-6 combines with J gene TRBJ2-2, with 8 bases matching TRBD1. Germline assignment: CDR1 SGHVS and CDR2 FNYEAQ. The CDR3 has 15 amino acids. V lost 5 bases to trimming and J lost 5 bases; unmatched junction nucleotides: 7.

This clonotype was detected many times. The gene calls are TRBV14 and TRBJ1-3, with 11 bases aligning to TRBD1. The length of the CDR3 is 15 residues. In germline, CDR1 is SGHDN, CDR2 FVKESK. V lost 4 bases to trimming and J lost 2 bases; unmatched junction nucleotides: 1. CDR3 in DNA: TGTGCCAGCAGCCCGGGACAGGGGGCTGGAAACACCATATATTTT. Amino acid sequence: CASSPGQGAGNTIYF.

With respect to this clonotype: The junction shows a germline mismatch at one end, possibly a read error. J is TRBJ1-6 and V is TRBV12-3 or TRBV12-4; D is ambiguous. There are 13 residues in the CDR3. Here the CDR3 reads CASSLALNSPLHF. The CDR3 nucleotides read TGTGCCAGCAGCTTAGCCTTAAATTCACCCCTCCACTTT.

The chain employs TRBV4-1 and TRBJ2-1, with 9 positions matching TRBD1. The CDR3 spans 15 residues. Germline V CDR1 and CDR2: MGHRA, YSYEKL. The V gene end was trimmed by 4 bases and the J gene end by 2 bases; junction bases not matched to a gene: 3. The CDR3 spells CASSPGTGPYNEQFF. Here the CDR3 DNA reads TGCGCCAGCAGCCCTGGGACAGGGCCCTACAATGAGCAGTTCTTC.

This rearrangement joins TRBV15 to TRBJ2-4, with a possible D match to TRBD2 (7 bases). The CDR3 covers 18 residues. Germline lookup yields CDR1 LNHNV and CDR2 YYDKDF (reference sequence). The V end lost 0 bases, the J end lost 5 bases, and 20 bases lay between the germline ends. The CDR3 DNA is TGTGCCACCAGCAGAGATAGCGCCCTACAGGGAGGGGAAAACATTCAGTACTTC. Protein: CATSRDSALQGGENIQYF. Full variable domain (missing parts from reference TRBV15 and TRBJ2-4): DAMVIQNPRYQVTQFGKPVTLSCSQTLNHNVMYWYQQKSSQAPKLLFHYYDKDFNNEADTPDNFQSRRPNTSFCFLDIRSPGLGDTAMYLCATSRDSALQGGENIQYFGAGTRLSVL.

In its sample, this clonotype was seen many times. V is TRBV5-5 and J is TRBJ2-6, with 11 positions matching TRBD2. J lost 0 bases, V lost 2 bases, and 4 bases had no gene match. This CDR3 spans 18 amino acids. Per germline, CDR1 SGHKS and CDR2 YYEKEE (reference sequence). DNA of the CDR3: TGTGCCAGCAGCTTTTTAGCGGGAGGGCCCTCTGGGGCCAACGTCCTGACTTTC. It encodes CASSFLAGGPSGANVLTF.

In this sample, this clonotype turned up many times. V is TRBV20-1 and J is TRBJ2-1, with 12 bases fitting TRBD2. The CDR3 covers 12 residues. Trimming took 7 bases from V and 5 from J; bases not matched to a gene: 0. Per the germline V gene, CDR1 is DFQATT and CDR2 is SNEGSKA (reference sequence). CDR3 sequence: CSGTSGNNEQFF. The CDR3 DNA is TGCAGTGGGACTAGCGGGAACAATGAGCAGTTCTTC.